Here is one T cell receptor beta chain with its context. The sample is drawn from a study of HIV-infected patients and healthy controls. V was trimmed by 5 bases and J by 3 bases, leaving 8 bases between them. The CDR3 is made up of 12 amino acids. Germline assignment: CDR1 SGHVS and CDR2 FNYEAQ. TCRdb called the 5' RACE reads again in MiXCR, with one record for every CDR3 protein. Among roughly 18,000 distinct CDR3 sequences, around 20% were seen once, and the ten largest hold 33%. This TCR came from a human donor in good health. Sequenced: CD8+ T cells from blood. This chain uses TRBV7-6 with TRBJ2-7; a possible D gene is TRBD1 (6 bases). The CDR3 bases are TGTGCCAGCAGCCCGACAGGCTACGAGCAGTACTTC. As protein: CASSPTGYEQYF.